This TCR beta chain was identified in a study of cytomegalovirus exposure and HLA in healthy donors. The PCR made use of 60 Vbeta and 13 Jbeta primers. Sequencing was performed with immunoSEQ multiplex PCR; in TCRdb, only in-frame clones are kept and a portion is missing. The table records 100,000 to 150,000 clones, around 73% of them present only once. Healthy bone marrow donors made up the cohort. Worth noting for this clone: Its antigen is undetermined.

Study outcomes and limitations: A cluster of highly shared sequence variants was likely a sequencing artifact. In a later analysis, HLA-associated TCR beta chains were more clonally expanded than equally common others. Most of the TCR beta V segments (in an earlier analysis) were productive either about 87% or about 30% of the time.

The material sequenced was PBMCs. The receptor was isolated from a female donor in good health and CMV-seronegative.

In nucleotides, the CDR3 is TGTGCCAGCAGTGGGGTACAGGGTCGTATGTACGAGCAGTACTTC. It is translated as CASSGVQGRMYEQYF. The chain has TRBV25-1 and TRBJ2-7; a weak D match, TRBD1 (6 bases). The CDR3 runs to 15 residues. The V end was cut by 4 bases, the J end by 4 bases, with 17 bases between. From germline, CDR1 is MGHDK and CDR2 SYGVNS.